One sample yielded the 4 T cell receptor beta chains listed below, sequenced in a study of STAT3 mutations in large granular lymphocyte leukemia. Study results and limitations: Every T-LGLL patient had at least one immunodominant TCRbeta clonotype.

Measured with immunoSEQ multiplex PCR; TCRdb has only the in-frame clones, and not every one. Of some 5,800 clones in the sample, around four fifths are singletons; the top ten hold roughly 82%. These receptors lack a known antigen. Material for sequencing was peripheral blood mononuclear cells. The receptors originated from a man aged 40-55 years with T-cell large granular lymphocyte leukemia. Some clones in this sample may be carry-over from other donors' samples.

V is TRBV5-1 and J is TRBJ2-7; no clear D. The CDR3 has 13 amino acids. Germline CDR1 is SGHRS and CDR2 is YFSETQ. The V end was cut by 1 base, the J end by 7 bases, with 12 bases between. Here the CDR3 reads CASSLSSVWEQYF. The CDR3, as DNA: TGCGCCAGCAGCTTGAGTTCGGTCTGGGAGCAGTACTTC. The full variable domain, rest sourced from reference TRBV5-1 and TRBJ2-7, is KAGVTQTPRYLIKTRGQQVTLSCSPISGHRSVSWYQQTPGQGLQFLFEYFSETQRNKGNFPGRFSGRQFSNSRSEMNVSTLELGDSALYLCASSLSSVWEQYFGPGTRLTVT.

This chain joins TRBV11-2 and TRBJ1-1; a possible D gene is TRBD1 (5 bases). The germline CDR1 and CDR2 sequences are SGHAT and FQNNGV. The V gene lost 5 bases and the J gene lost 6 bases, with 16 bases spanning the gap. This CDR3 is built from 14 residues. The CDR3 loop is CASSAAGRRAEAFF. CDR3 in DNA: TGTGCCAGCAGCGCCGCAGGGCGACGAGCTGAAGCTTTCTTT.

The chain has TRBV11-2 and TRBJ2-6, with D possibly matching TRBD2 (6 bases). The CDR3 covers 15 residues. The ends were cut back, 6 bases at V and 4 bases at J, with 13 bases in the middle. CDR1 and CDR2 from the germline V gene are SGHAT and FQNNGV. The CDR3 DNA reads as TGTGCCAGCAGTTCCACGGGGGTAGGGGCCAACGTCCTGACTTTC. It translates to CASSSTGVGANVLTF.

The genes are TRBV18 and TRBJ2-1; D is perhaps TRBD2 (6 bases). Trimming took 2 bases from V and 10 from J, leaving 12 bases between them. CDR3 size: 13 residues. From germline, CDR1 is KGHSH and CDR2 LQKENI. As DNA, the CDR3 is TGTGCCAGCTCACCAGTAGGTAGCGGCGAGCAGTTCTTC. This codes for CASSPVGSGEQFF.